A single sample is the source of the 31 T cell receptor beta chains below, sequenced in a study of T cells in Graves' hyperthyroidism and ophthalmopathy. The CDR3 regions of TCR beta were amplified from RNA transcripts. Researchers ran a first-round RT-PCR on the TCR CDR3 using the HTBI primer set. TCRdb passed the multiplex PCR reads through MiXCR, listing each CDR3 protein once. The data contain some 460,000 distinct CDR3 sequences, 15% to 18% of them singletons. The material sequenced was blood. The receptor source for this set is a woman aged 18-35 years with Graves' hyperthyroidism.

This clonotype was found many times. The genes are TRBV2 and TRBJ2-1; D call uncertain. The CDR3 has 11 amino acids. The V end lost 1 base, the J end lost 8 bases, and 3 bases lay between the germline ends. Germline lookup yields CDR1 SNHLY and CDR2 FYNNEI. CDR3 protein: CASSEGYEQFF. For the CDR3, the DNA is TGTGCCAGCAGTGAAGGCTATGAGCAGTTCTTC.

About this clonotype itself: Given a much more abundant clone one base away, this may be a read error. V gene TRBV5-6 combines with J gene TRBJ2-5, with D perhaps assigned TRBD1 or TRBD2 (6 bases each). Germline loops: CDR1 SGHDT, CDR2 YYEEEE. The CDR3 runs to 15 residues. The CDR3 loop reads CASSSLGGHTETRYF. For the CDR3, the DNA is TGTGCCAGCAGCTCACTTGGGGGGCATACGGAGACCCGGTACTTC.

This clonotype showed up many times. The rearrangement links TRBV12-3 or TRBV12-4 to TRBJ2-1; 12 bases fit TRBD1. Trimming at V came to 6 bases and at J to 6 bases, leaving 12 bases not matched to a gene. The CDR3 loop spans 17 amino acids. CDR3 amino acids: CASSFRPGTGGGNEQFF. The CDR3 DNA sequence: TGTGCCAGCAGCTTTCGACCCGGGACAGGGGGCGGCAATGAGCAGTTCTTC.

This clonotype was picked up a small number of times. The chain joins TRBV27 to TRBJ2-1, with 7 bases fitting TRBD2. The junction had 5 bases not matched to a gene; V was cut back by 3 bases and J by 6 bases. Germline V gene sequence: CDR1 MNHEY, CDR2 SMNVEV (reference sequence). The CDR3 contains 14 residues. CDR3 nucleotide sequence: TGTGCCAGCAGTTTCAGGACTAGAGGCAATGAGCAGTTCTTC. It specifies CASSFRTRGNEQFF.

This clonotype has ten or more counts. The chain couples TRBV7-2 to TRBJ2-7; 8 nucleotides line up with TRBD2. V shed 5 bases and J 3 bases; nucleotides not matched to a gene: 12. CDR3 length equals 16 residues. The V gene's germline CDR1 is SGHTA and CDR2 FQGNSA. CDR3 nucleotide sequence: TGTGCCAGCAGCCTATGGGGTGGGCGGGAGGACTACGAGCAGTACTTC. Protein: CASSLWGGREDYEQYF.

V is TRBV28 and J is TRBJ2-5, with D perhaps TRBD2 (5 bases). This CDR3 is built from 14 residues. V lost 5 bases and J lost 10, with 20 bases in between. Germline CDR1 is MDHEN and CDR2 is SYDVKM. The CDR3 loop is CASSPPGRSGIQYF. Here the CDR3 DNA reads TGTGCCAGCAGTCCCCCCGGACGCTCGGGGATCCAGTACTTC.

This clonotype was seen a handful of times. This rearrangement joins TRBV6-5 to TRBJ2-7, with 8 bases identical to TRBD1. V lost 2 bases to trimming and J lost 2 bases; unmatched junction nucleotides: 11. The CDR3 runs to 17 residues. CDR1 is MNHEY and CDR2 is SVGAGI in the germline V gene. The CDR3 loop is CASSYQAPGTGAYEQYF. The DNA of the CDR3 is TGTGCCAGCAGTTACCAGGCGCCAGGGACAGGTGCCTACGAGCAGTACTTC.

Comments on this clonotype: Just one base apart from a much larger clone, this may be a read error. The CDR3 sequence is CASSLSGGSYEQFF. The CDR3 DNA reads as TGTGCCAGCAGCTTAAGCGGGGGGTCCTATGAGCAGTTCTTC. The V and J genes are TRBV7-9 and TRBJ2-1, with TRBD2 matching 9 bases. The CDR3 is 14 amino acids. Germline values: CDR1 SEHNR, CDR2 FQNEAQ (reference sequence). Losses at the gene ends were 2 bases for V and 8 bases for J; bases not matched to a gene: 4.

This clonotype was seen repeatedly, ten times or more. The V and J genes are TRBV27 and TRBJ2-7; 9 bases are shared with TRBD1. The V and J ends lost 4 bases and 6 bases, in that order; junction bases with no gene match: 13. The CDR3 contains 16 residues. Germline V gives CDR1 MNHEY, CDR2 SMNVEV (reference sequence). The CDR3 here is CASSSNRGLGFSEQYF. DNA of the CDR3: TGTGCCAGCAGTTCCAACAGGGGGCTCGGTTTCAGCGAGCAGTACTTC.

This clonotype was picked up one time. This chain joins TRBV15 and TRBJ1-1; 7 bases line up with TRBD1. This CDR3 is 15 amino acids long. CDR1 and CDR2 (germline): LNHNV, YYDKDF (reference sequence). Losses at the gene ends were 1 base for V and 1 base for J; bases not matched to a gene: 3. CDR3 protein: CATSRGRTGNTEAFF. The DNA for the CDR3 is TGTGCCACCAGCAGAGGACGGACAGGGAACACTGAAGCTTTCTTT.

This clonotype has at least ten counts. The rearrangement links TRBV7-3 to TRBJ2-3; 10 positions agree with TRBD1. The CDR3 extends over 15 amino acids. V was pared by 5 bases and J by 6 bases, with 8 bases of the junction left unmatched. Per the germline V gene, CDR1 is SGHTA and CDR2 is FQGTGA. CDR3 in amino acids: CASSLGTGAWDTQYF. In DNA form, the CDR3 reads TGTGCCAGCAGCCTAGGGACAGGGGCGTGGGATACGCAGTATTTT.

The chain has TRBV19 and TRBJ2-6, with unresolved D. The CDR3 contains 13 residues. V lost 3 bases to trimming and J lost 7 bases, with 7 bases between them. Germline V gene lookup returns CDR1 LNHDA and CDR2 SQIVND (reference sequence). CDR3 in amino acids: CASSILVANVLTF. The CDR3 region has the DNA TGTGCCAGTAGTATTTTAGTAGCCAACGTCCTGACTTTC.

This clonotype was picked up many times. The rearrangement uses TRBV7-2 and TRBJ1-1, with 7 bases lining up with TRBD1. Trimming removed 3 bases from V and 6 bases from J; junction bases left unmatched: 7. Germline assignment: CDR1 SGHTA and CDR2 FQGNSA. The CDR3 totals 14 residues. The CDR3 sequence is CASSLGQNVPEAFF. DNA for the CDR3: TGTGCCAGCAGCTTGGGACAGAACGTTCCTGAAGCTTTCTTT.

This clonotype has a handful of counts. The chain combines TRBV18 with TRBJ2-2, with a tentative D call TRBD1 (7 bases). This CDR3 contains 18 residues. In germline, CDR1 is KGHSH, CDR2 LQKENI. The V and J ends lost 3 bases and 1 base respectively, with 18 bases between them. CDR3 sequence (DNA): TGTGCCAGCTCACCCCAGGAGGAGGGGGCACAGAACACCGGGGAGCTGTTTTTT. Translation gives CASSPQEEGAQNTGELFF. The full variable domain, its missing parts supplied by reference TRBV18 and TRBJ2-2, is NAGVMQNPRHLVRRRGQEARLRCSPMKGHSHVYWYRQLPEEGLKFMVYLQKENIIDESGMPKERFSAEFPKEGPSILRIQQVVRGDSAAYFCASSPQEEGAQNTGELFFGEGSRLTVL.

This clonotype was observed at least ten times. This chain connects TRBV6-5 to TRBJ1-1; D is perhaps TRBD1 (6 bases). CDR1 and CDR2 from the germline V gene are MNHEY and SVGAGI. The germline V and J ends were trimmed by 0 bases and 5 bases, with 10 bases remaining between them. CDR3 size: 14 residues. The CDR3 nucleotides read TGTGCCAGCAGTTACTCCCGGGGGCCTACTGAAGCTTTCTTT. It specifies CASSYSRGPTEAFF.

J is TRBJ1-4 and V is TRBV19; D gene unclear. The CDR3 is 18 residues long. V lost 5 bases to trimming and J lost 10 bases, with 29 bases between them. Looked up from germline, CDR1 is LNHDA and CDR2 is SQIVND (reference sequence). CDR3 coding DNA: TGTGCCAGTAGTCCCCGGTGGGGTCAGGCTGCGCATTACGGAAAACTGTTTTTT. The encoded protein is CASSPRWGQAAHYGKLFF.

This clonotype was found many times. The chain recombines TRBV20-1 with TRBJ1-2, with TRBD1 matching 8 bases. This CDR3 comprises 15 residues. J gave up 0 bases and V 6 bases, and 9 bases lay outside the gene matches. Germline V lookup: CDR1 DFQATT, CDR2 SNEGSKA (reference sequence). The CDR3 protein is CSAPGGQATNYGYTF. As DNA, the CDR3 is TGCAGTGCCCCGGGGGGACAGGCAACTAACTATGGCTACACCTTC.

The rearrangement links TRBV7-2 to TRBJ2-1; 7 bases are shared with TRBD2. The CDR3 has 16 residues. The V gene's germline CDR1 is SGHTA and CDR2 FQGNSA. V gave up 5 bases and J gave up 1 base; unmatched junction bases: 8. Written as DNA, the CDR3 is TGTGCCAGCAGCCAAGGTCAGCGGGGATCCTACAATGAGCAGTTCTTC. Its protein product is CASSQGQRGSYNEQFF. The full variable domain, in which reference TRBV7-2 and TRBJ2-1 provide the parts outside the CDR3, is GAGVSQSPSNKVTEKGKDVELRCDPISGHTALYWYRQSLGQGLEFLIYFQGNSAPDKSGLPSDRFSAERTGGSVSTLTIQRTQQEDSAVYLCASSQGQRGSYNEQFFGPGTRLTVL.

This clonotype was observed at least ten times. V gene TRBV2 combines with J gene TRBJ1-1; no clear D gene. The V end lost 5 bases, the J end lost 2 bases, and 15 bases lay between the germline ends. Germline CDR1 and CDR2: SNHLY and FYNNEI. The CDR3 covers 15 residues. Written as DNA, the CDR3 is TGTGCCAGCAGTTTGGGAGTCTTTAGTAACACTGAAGCTTTCTTT. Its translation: CASSLGVFSNTEAFF.

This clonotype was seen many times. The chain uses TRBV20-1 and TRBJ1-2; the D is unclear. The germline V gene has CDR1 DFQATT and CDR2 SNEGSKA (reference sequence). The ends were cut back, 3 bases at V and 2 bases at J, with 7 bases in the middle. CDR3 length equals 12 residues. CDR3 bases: TGCAGTGCTAGGGGGATAAACTATGGCTACACCTTC. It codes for CSARGINYGYTF.

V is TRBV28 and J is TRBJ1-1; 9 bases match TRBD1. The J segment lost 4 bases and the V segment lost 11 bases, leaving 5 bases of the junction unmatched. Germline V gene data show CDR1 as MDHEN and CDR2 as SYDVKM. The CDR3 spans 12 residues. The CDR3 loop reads CAAQGAGTEAFF. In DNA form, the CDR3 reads TGTGCCGCACAGGGGGCGGGCACTGAAGCTTTCTTT.

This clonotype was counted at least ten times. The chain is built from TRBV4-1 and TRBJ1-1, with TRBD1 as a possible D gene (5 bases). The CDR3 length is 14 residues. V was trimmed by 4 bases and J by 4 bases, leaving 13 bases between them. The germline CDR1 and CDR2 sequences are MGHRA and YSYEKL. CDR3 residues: CASSPGHESTEAFF. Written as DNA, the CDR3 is TGCGCCAGCAGCCCCGGACACGAAAGCACTGAAGCTTTCTTT.

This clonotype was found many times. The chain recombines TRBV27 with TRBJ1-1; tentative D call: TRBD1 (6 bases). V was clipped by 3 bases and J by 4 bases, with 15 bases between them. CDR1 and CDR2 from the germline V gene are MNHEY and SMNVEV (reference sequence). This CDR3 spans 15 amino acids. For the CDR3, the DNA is TGTGCCAGCAGTTTGCACCGGGGGGCGGCCACTGAAGCTTTCTTT. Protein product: CASSLHRGAATEAFF.

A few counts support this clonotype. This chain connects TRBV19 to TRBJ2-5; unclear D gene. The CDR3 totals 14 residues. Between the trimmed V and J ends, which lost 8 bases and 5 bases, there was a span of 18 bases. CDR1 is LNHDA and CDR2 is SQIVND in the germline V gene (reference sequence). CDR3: CASGYEARTETQYF. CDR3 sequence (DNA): TGTGCCAGTGGCTATGAAGCGCGGACGGAGACCCAGTACTTC. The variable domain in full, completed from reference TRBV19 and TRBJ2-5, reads DGGITQSPKYLFRKEGQNVTLSCEQNLNHDAMYWYRQDPGQGLRLIYYSQIVNDFQKGDIAEGYSVSREKKESFPLTVTSAQKNPTAFYLCASGYEARTETQYFGPGTRLLVL.

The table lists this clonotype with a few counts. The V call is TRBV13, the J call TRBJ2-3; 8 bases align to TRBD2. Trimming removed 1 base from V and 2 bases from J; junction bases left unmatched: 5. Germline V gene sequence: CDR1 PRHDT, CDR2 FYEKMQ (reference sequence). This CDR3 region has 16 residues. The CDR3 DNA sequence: TGTGCCAGCAGCTTAGTTAGCGGGAAGCACACAGATACGCAGTATTTT. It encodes CASSLVSGKHTDTQYF. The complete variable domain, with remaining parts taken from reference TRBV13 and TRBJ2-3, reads AAGVIQSPRHLIKEKRETATLKCYPIPRHDTVYWYQQGPGQDPQFLISFYEKMQSDKGSIPDRFSAQQFSDYHSELNMSSLELGDSALYFCASSLVSGKHTDTQYFGPGTRLTVL.

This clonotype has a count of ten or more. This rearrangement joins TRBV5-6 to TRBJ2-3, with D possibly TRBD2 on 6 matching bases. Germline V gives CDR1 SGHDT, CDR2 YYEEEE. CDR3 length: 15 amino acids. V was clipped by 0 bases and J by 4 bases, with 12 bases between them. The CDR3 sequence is CASSLDGGFADTQYF. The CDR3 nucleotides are TGTGCCAGCAGCTTGGATGGGGGGTTCGCAGATACGCAGTATTTT.

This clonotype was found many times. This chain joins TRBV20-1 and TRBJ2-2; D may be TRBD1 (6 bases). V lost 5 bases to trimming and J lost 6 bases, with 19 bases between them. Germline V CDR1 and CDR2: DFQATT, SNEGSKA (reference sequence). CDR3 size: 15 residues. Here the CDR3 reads CSAEATGSRAGELFF. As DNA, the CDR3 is TGCAGTGCTGAAGCTACAGGGAGTAGAGCCGGGGAGCTGTTTTTT.

The CDR3: CASSIDLGSYNEQFF. CDR3 nucleotides: TGTGCCAGTAGTATAGATCTGGGCTCCTACAATGAGCAGTTCTTC. The V gene is TRBV19, the J gene TRBJ2-1; D is unclear. Germline-derived CDR1 and CDR2 are LNHDA and SQIVND (reference sequence). CDR3 length: 15 residues. V was trimmed by 0 bases and J by 0 bases, leaving 6 bases between them.

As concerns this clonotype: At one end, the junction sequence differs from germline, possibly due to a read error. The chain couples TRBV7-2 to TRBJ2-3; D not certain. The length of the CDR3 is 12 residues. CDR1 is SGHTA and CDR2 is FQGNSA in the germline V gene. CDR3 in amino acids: CAGSSLLPTQYF. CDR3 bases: TGTGCCGGCAGCTCGCTTCTTCCCACGCAGTATTTT. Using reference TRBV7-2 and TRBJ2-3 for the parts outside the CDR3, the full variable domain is GAGVSQSPSNKVTEKGKDVELRCDPISGHTALYWYRQSLGQGLEFLIYFQGNSAPDKSGLPSDRFSAERTGGSVSTLTIQRTQQEDSAVYLCAGSSLLPTQYFGPGTRLTVL.

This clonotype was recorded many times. The CDR3 DNA is TGTGCCAGCAGCCAAGTCGGCGGCTACAATGAGCAGTTCTTC. Translation gives CASSQVGGYNEQFF. The V call is TRBV14, the J call TRBJ2-1; D not resolved. Germline lookup yields CDR1 SGHDN and CDR2 FVKESK. With 1 base removed from V and 3 bases from J, the gap between germline ends came to 7 bases. The CDR3 runs to 14 residues.

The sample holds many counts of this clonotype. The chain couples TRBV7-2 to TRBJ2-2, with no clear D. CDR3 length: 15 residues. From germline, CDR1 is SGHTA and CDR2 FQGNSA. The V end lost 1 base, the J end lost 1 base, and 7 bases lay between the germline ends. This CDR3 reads CASSLESRNTGELFF. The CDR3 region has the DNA TGTGCCAGCAGCTTAGAGTCGCGGAACACCGGGGAGCTGTTTTTT.